This entry lists 21 T cell receptor beta chains sequenced from one sample in a study of identical twins. MiXCR, run by TCRdb on the 5' RACE reads, gives a single entry per CDR3 protein. The data contain 1,800,000 or so distinct CDR3 sequences, under 35% of them singletons. Sample: cord blood. These receptors originate from a newborn girl in good health.

This clonotype was recorded only once. The V gene is TRBV10-3, the J gene TRBJ2-7; 9 bases match TRBD2. Germline CDR1 reads ENHRY; CDR2 reads SYGVKD. The CDR3 has 14 amino acids. V was clipped by 2 bases and J by 5 bases; unmatched bases: 4. Here the CDR3 reads CAISENPSGNEQYF. For the CDR3, the DNA is TGTGCCATCAGTGAGAACCCTAGCGGGAACGAGCAGTACTTC.

The chain carries TRBV10-3 and TRBJ1-2; TRBD1 matches 8 bases. V lost 10 bases and J lost 7; bases outside the gene matches: 11. The CDR3 sequence is 13 residues long. Germline loops: CDR1 ENHRY, CDR2 SYGVKD. The CDR3 protein is CATTDRDFRGYTF. The CDR3 DNA follows: TGTGCCACGACGGACAGGGACTTCCGTGGCTACACCTTC.

V is TRBV6-2 or TRBV6-3 and J is TRBJ2-3; D perhaps matches TRBD2 (5 bases). The germline gives CDR1 MNHEY, CDR2 SVGEGT. Trimming took off 3 bases at V and 4 bases at J, with 11 bases between the two ends. The CDR3 is 14 amino acids. CDR3 loop: CASSYRTLSDTQYF. The CDR3 DNA sequence: TGTGCCAGCAGTTATAGGACTCTCTCAGATACGCAGTATTTT.

A single count supports this clonotype. V and J are TRBV5-1 and TRBJ1-5; D not certain. With 0 bases removed from V and 4 bases from J, the gap between germline ends came to 11 bases. Germline-derived CDR1 and CDR2 are SGHRS and YFSETQ. CDR3 length equals 15 residues. The CDR3 reads CASSLDGQPNQPQHF. CDR3 sequence (DNA): TGCGCCAGCAGCTTGGACGGGCAGCCAAATCAGCCCCAGCATTTT.

The sample holds a few counts of this clonotype. The rearrangement links TRBV5-1 to TRBJ2-1; D is perhaps TRBD2 (5 bases). This CDR3 is built from 15 residues. CDR1 is SGHRS and CDR2 is YFSETQ in the germline V gene. Trimming removed 4 bases at V and 2 bases at J, with 13 bases between. DNA for the CDR3: TGCGCCAGCAGCCCTCGGACTTTTCCCTACAATGAGCAGTTCTTC. Translation: CASSPRTFPYNEQFF.

The J gene is TRBJ1-2, the V gene TRBV10-3; 7 nucleotides match TRBD1. The CDR3 consists of 15 residues. CDR1 ENHRY and CDR2 SYGVKD come from the germline V gene. The V and J ends lost 4 bases and 5 bases, in that order; junction bases with no gene match: 10. The CDR3 loop reads CAISGGTGTDYGYTF. In DNA form, the CDR3 reads TGTGCCATCAGTGGGGGGACCGGGACAGATTATGGCTACACCTTC.

The chain carries TRBV2 and TRBJ2-1, with D possibly being TRBD1 or TRBD2 (5 bases each). Trimming removed 9 bases at V and 4 bases at J, with 10 bases between. The CDR3 is made up of 12 amino acids. The germline V gene encodes CDR1 SNHLY and CDR2 FYNNEI. The CDR3 protein is CARSGRYNEQFF. In DNA, the CDR3 is TGTGCCAGGTCGGGGCGATACAATGAGCAGTTCTTC.

The chain is built from TRBV2 and TRBJ2-1, with D maybe TRBD1 (6 bases). Looked up from germline, CDR1 is SNHLY and CDR2 is FYNNEI. V shed 6 bases and J shed 4 bases, with 10 bases lying between them. The CDR3 covers 13 residues. This CDR3 is CASRYTGYNEQFF. Here the CDR3 DNA reads TGTGCCAGCAGATATACAGGGTACAATGAGCAGTTCTTC.

The CDR3 nucleotides read TGCGCCAGCAGCCAAACCGGCCAGCAGTTCTTC. This encodes CASSQTGQQFF. The J gene is TRBJ2-1, the V gene TRBV5-1; D remains unclear. Per the germline V gene, CDR1 is SGHRS and CDR2 is YFSETQ. V was pared by 4 bases and J by 11 bases, with 10 bases between. The CDR3 sequence is 11 residues long.

The rearrangement links TRBV11-2 to TRBJ2-1; weak D call: TRBD2 (6 bases). The CDR3 has 12 amino acids. Germline CDR1 is SGHAT and CDR2 is FQNNGV. V lost 5 bases to trimming and J lost 9 bases, with 11 bases between them. The CDR3 DNA reads TGTGCCAGCAGCAAAACTAGCAGTGAGCAGTTCTTC. Its translation: CASSKTSSEQFF.

To note about this clonotype: This may arise from a read error, as a much more abundant clone is one base away. The chain joins TRBV13 to TRBJ2-4; TRBD2 might be the D (5 bases). The germline V gene has CDR1 PRHDT and CDR2 FYEKMQ (reference sequence). Trimming shortened V by 0 bases and J by 15 bases, and 21 bases separated the two germline ends. The CDR3 is 15 residues long. This CDR3 reads CASSLGSGISYERYF. CDR3 DNA sequence: TGTGCCAGCAGCTTAGGCTCGGGGATCTCCTACGAGCGGTACTTC.

The gene calls are TRBV20-1 and TRBJ2-1, with 7 bases identical to TRBD1. The J call is in doubt because the DNA end fits TRBJ2-7 better. This CDR3 is 14 amino acids long. Germline-derived CDR1 and CDR2 are DFQATT and SNEGSKA (reference sequence). This chain's CDR3 is CSARDRVNYNEQYF. In DNA, the CDR3 is TGCAGTGCTCGTGACAGGGTAAACTACAATGAGCAGTACTTC.

The CDR3 loop reads CASSLARMGTDTQYF. CDR3 sequence (DNA): TGTGCCAGCAGCTTAGCGAGAATGGGCACAGATACGCAGTATTTT. The chain employs TRBV7-8 and TRBJ2-3; D not certain. The length of the CDR3 is 15 residues. Trimming pared 0 bases from V and 1 base from J, leaving 8 bases between. CDR1 and CDR2 from the germline V gene are SGHVS and FQNEAQ.

The chain uses TRBV12-3 or TRBV12-4 and TRBJ2-7, with 11 bases identical to TRBD1. J gave up 3 bases and V 7 bases, and 11 bases lay outside the gene matches. The CDR3 contains 16 residues. CDR3 sequence (DNA): TGTGCCAGCAAGGGACAGGGGGACCTCTCCTACTACGAGCAGTACTTC. This sequence encodes CASKGQGDLSYYEQYF.

The chain uses TRBV14 and TRBJ2-1; TRBD2 aligns across 15 bases. TRBJ2-7 explains the end of the DNA better; the J call may be wrong. CDR1 and CDR2 from the germline V gene are SGHDN and FVKESK. This CDR3 comprises 19 residues. The CDR3 protein is CASSQDWGLAGGSYNEQYF. In DNA, the CDR3 is TGTGCCAGCAGCCAAGATTGGGGACTAGCGGGAGGTTCCTACAATGAGCAGTACTTC.

This sequence joins TRBV10-3 and TRBJ2-3, with 7 bases matching TRBD2. The CDR3 is 13 residues long. CDR1 is ENHRY and CDR2 is SYGVKD in the germline V gene. The ends lost 5 bases at V and 2 bases at J; junction bases unmatched: 1. The CDR3 sequence: CAISSGATDTQYF. As DNA, the CDR3 is TGTGCCATCAGTAGCGGGGCCACAGATACGCAGTATTTT.

The chain recombines TRBV12-3 or TRBV12-4 with TRBJ2-7; 8 nucleotides match TRBD2. With V trimmed by 7 bases and J by 2 bases, 10 bases remained unmatched. This CDR3 spans 15 amino acids. CDR3 coding DNA: TGTGCCAGCACACCCCCGGGACTAGGGCCCTACGAGCAGTACTTC. It specifies CASTPPGLGPYEQYF.

This clonotype was picked up many times. Sequence at one end of the junction differs from germline and may be a read error. The chain links TRBV5-1 to TRBJ2-1; TRBD2 matches at 7 bases. Germline loops: CDR1 SGHRS, CDR2 YFSETQ. The CDR3 runs to 15 residues. The CDR3, as DNA: TGTGCCAGCAGCTTAGTGGCTAGCGGCTACAATGAGCAGTTCTTC. Its translation: CASSLVASGYNEQFF.

This clonotype was picked up a small number of times. This rearrangement joins TRBV12-3 or TRBV12-4 to TRBJ2-1, with 9 nucleotides matching TRBD2. The CDR3 has 16 residues. Germline trimming cut 3 bases from V and 6 bases from J; bases unmatched to any gene: 9. The CDR3 coding sequence is TGTGCCAGCAGTTTCGGCGGGGGGGCCACCGCCAATGAGCAGTTCTTC. Protein product: CASSFGGGATANEQFF.

The V call is TRBV7-2, the J call TRBJ2-4; D is unresolved. The DNA end lines up better with TRBJ2-7; the J call may be wrong. CDR1 is SGHTA, CDR2 FQGNSA, per germline. The CDR3 spans 13 residues. The CDR3 here is CASSLENGYEQYF. CDR3 nucleotide sequence: TGTGCCAGCAGCTTAGAAAATGGTTACGAGCAGTACTTC.

To note about this clonotype: Germline is not matched at one junction end, which may reflect a read error. The chain uses TRBV20-1 and TRBJ2-1; TRBD2 is a possible D gene (6 bases). From germline, CDR1 is DFQATT and CDR2 SNEGSKA (reference sequence). The CDR3 has 14 residues. The CDR3 here is CSARASASYNKQFF. The CDR3 DNA reads as TGCAGTGCTAGGGCTAGCGCCAGCTACAATAAGCAGTTCTTC.